This T cell receptor (beta chain) was sequenced during a study of CD8+CD57+ T cells in acquired aplastic anemia. Turning to the study itself: When averaged, DNA from sorted CD4+ and CD8+ cells came to around 3 ug.

This CDR3 has 14 amino acids. Germline-derived CDR1 and CDR2 are SGHVS and FQNEAQ. Trimming stripped 5 bases from V and 2 bases from J, with 12 bases between. This clonotype has only a few counts. Its specificity is unknown. Profiles of TCR beta VDJ and CDR3 were generated from a genomic DNA template. Each CDR3 protein is one row after TCRdb ran MiXCR on the reads. The sample has about 270,000 distinct CDR3 sequences; roughly half are singletons. Study-wide results and caveats: Researchers reported that CD8+ Simpson's diversity was not significantly different in patients versus controls. In common between the patients and the controls were some 29 CD8+ CDR3 sequences.

The source is a human donor with severe aplastic anemia or a healthy control (not recorded which). This sequence joins TRBV7-8 and TRBJ2-5; tentative D call: TRBD2 (5 bases). Sequenced input: sorted CD4+, CD8+, or CD8+CD57+ T cells (not recorded which) from PBMCs. The DNA of the CDR3 is TGTGCCAGCAGCCCACGGACTCAACAAGAGACCCAGTACTTC. It translates to CASSPRTQQETQYF.